This T cell receptor (beta chain) is from a study of breast tumors, draining lymph nodes, adjacent tissues. Study-wide results and limits: Luminal-like breast cancer showed significantly higher tumor–nontumor repertoire similarity than basal-like. That most tumor T cells come from lymph nodes remained unproven. Tumors had less TCR diversity than lymph nodes, more than nontumor tissue. Most tumor T cells seemingly derive from lymph node, then expand in tumor.

The lymph nodes were axillary draining lymph nodes from breast cancer patients. This clonotype was seen at least ten times. Antigen unknown. TCRdb reprocessed the multiplex PCR reads via MiXCR and lists one record per CDR3 protein. The table lists 140,000 or so distinct CDR3 sequences, approximately 32% of them singletons. Per germline, CDR1 SEHNR and CDR2 FQNEAQ (reference sequence). The CDR3 totals 16 residues. The trim removed 8 bases at V and 6 bases at J, leaving 18 bases unmatched. The sequencing sample was made of axillary lymph node tissue. This chain uses TRBV7-9 with TRBJ1-2; 7 bases match TRBD1. The sequence came from a female donor with breast cancer. Some clones in this sample may be carry-over from other donors' samples. CDR3 bases: TGTGCCAGCTCAGCGACAGGGCCTCATACCGGTGATGGCTACACCTTC. Translated: CASSATGPHTGDGYTF.